This section outlines one TCR beta chain sequence together with its context. CDR1 and CDR2 from the germline V gene are PRHDT and FYEKMQ (reference sequence). V dropped 5 bases and J dropped 3 bases, with 11 bases sitting between them. The CDR3 consists of 14 residues. Assay: immunoSEQ multiplex PCR; the TCRdb copy retains only in-frame clones and omits some. Of around 200,000 clones in the sample, more than 75% were seen once. The sample originates from a study of T cell responses to AZD1222 COVID-19 vaccine. The receptor was isolated from an adult in good health. The chain is built from TRBV13 and TRBJ2-1, with TRBD2 as a possible D gene (5 bases). The sequences come from peripheral blood, collected on day 0 of AZD1222 vaccination. CDR3 region: CASSPGLDYNEQFF. The CDR3 nucleotides are TGTGCCAGCAGCCCAGGACTGGACTACAATGAGCAGTTCTTC.